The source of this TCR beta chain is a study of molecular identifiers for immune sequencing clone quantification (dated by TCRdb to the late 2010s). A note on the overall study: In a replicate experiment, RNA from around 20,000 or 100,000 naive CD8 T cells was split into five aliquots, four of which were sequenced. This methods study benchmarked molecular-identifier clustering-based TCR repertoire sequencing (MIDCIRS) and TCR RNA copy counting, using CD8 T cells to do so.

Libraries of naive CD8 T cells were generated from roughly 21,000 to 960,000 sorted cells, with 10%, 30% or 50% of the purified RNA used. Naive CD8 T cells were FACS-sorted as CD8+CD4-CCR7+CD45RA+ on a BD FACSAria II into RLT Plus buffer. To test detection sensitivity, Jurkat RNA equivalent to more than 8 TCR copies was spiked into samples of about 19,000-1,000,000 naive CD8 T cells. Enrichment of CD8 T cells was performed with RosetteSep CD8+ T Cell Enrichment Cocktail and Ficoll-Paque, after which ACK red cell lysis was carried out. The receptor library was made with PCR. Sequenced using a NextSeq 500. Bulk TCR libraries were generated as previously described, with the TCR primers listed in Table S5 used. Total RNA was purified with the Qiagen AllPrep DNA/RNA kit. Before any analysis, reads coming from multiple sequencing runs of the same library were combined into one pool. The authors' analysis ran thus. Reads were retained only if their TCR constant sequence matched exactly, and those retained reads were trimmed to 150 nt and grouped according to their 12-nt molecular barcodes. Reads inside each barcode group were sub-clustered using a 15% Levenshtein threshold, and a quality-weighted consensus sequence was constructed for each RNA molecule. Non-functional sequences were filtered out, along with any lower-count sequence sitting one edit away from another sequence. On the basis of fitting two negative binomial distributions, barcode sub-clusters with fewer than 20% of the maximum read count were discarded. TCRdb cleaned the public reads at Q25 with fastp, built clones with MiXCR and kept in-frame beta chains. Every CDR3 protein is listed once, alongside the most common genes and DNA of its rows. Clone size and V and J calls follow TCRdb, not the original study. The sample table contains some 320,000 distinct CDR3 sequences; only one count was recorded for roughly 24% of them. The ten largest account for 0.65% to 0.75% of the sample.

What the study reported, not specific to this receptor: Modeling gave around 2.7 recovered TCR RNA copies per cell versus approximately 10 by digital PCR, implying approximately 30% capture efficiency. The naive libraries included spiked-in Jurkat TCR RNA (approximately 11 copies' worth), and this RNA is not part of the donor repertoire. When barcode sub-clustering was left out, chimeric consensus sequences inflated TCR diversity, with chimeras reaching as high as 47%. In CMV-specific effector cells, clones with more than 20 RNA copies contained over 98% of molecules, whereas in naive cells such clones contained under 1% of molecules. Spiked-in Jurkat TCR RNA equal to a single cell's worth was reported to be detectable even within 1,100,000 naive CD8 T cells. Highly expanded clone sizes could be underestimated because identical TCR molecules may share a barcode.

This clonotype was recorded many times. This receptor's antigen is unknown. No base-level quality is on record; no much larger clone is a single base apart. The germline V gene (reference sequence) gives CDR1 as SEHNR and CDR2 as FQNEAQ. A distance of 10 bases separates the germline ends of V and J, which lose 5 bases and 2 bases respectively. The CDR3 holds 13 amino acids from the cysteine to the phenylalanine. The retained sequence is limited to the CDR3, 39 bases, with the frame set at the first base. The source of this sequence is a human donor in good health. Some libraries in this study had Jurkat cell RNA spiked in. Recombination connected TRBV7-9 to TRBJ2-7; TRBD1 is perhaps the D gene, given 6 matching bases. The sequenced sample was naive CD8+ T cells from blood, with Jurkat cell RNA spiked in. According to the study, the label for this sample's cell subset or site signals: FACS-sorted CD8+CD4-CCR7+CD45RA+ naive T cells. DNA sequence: TGTGCCAGCAGCGGGGCAGGGGCCTACGAGCAGTACTTC. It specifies CASSGAGAYEQYF.